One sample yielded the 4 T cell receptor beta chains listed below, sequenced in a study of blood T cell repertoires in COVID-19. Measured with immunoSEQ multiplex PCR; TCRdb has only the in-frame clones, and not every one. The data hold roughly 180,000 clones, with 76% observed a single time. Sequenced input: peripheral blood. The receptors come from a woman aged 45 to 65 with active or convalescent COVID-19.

The DNA for the CDR3 is TGTGCCAGCACCAAGACTAGCGGGAGTATCACAGATACGCAGTATTTT. It yields the protein CASTKTSGSITDTQYF. The chain couples TRBV27 to TRBJ2-3, with 12 bases matching TRBD2. Germline V gene sequence: CDR1 MNHEY, CDR2 SMNVEV (reference sequence). The CDR3 is 16 residues long. V was clipped by 7 bases and J by 2 bases; unmatched bases: 7.

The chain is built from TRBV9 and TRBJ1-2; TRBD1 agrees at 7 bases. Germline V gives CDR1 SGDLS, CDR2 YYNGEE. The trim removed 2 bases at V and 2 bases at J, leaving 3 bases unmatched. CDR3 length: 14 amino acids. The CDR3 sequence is CASSVGTDNYGYTF. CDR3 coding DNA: TGTGCCAGCAGCGTGGGGACAGACAACTATGGCTACACCTTC.

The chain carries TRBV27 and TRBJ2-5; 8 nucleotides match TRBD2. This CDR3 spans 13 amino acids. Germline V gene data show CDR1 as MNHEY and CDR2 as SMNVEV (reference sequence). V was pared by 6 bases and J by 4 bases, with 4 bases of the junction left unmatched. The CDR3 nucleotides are TGTGCCAGCAGCCCCCGGGAGGGAGAGACCCAGTACTTC. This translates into CASSPREGETQYF.

The CDR3 bases are TGTGCCAGCAGCCGTCGGACTAGCGGAGCATACGAGCAGTACTTC. Its translation: CASSRRTSGAYEQYF. The chain recombines TRBV3-1 (or the pseudogene TRBV3-2) with TRBJ2-7; 10 positions match TRBD2. The germline gives CDR1 LGHDT, CDR2 YNNKEL (reference sequence). The CDR3 loop spans 15 amino acids. The ends lost 4 bases at V and 4 bases at J; junction bases unmatched: 7.